A selection of T cell receptor beta chains follows, all from one sample in a study of shared clonotypes between healthy human individuals. Produced via immunoSEQ multiplex PCR; TCRdb's table is partial and in-frame only. Of roughly 2,000,000 clones listed, around 93% are singletons. The sequencing input was naive CD8+ T cells from PBMCs. The receptor source for this set is a man younger than 30 in good health. Some clones in this sample may be carry-over from other donors' samples. Each CDR3 is given with its conserved first and last residue. Each record gives: clone size, D gene, J gene, V gene, CDR3 protein, CDR3 DNA. The D gene is left open where the match is weak. Expanded clones get a size class; other rows say once, few or many, or leave the size out.

clone size: -
D gene: TRBD2
J gene: TRBJ2-1
V gene: TRBV7-9
CDR3 protein: CASSPTGSIAGVGGQFF
CDR3 DNA: TGTGCCAGCAGCCCGACCGGGAGTATAGCGGGAGTTGGGGGCCAGTTCTTC

clone size: -
D gene: -
J gene: TRBJ2-2
V gene: TRBV5-4
CDR3 protein: CASSLDRSTGELFF
CDR3 DNA: TGTGCCAGCAGCTTGGATCGGTCCACCGGGGAGCTGTTTTTT

clone size: -
D gene: -
J gene: TRBJ2-7
V gene: TRBV9
CDR3 protein: CASSVGAQSSYEQYF
CDR3 DNA: TGTGCCAGCAGCGTAGGGGCACAAAGCTCCTACGAGCAGTACTTC

clone size: once
D gene: -
J gene: TRBJ1-1
V gene: TRBV7-9
CDR3 protein: CASSRNTEAFF
CDR3 DNA: TGTGCCAGCAGCAGAAACACTGAAGCTTTCTTT

clone size: -
D gene: -
J gene: TRBJ1-5
V gene: TRBV28
CDR3 protein: CASSLWGGGSGQPQHF
CDR3 DNA: TGTGCCAGCAGTTTATGGGGTGGGGGGTCAGGACAGCCCCAGCATTTT

clone size: -
D gene: -
J gene: TRBJ2-2
V gene: TRBV7-9
CDR3 protein: CASSPMRGELFF
CDR3 DNA: TGTGCCAGCAGCCCAATGAGGGGGGAGCTGTTTTTT

clone size: -
D gene: -
J gene: TRBJ2-2
V gene: TRBV11-2
CDR3 protein: CASSLLPAGELFF
CDR3 DNA: TGTGCCAGCAGCTTACTCCCCGCCGGGGAGCTGTTTTTT

clone size: -
D gene: -
J gene: TRBJ2-7
V gene: TRBV7-9
CDR3 protein: CASSLGSLGYEQYF
CDR3 DNA: TGTGCCAGCAGCTTAGGGAGTCTTGGCTACGAGCAGTACTTC

clone size: once
D gene: -
J gene: TRBJ1-5
V gene: TRBV25-1
CDR3 protein: CASSDRGSQHF
CDR3 DNA: TGTGCCAGCAGTGATAGGGGCTCCCAGCATTTT

clone size: -
D gene: -
J gene: TRBJ2-6
V gene: TRBV5-6
CDR3 protein: CASSLRTDGISGANVLTF
CDR3 DNA: TGTGCCAGCAGCTTACGGACAGACGGAATCTCTGGGGCCAACGTCCTGACTTTC

clone size: -
D gene: -
J gene: TRBJ2-3
V gene: TRBV6-6
CDR3 protein: CASSYVGGSTDTQYF
CDR3 DNA: TGTGCCAGCAGTTACGTGGGAGGCTCCACAGATACGCAGTATTTT

clone size: -
D gene: -
J gene: TRBJ2-1
V gene: TRBV29-1
CDR3 protein: CSVEEVGEQFF
CDR3 DNA: TGCAGCGTTGAAGAAGTGGGTGAGCAGTTCTTC

clone size: -
D gene: TRBD2
J gene: TRBJ2-7
V gene: TRBV7-9
CDR3 protein: CASSAASGLTYEQYF
CDR3 DNA: TGTGCCAGCAGCGCCGCTAGCGGTCTAACCTACGAGCAGTACTTC

clone size: few
D gene: -
J gene: TRBJ1-2
V gene: TRBV30
CDR3 protein: CAWSVLGGAGYTF
CDR3 DNA: TGTGCCTGGAGTGTACTTGGCGGGGCTGGCTACACCTTC

clone size: -
D gene: -
J gene: TRBJ2-7
V gene: TRBV4-3
CDR3 protein: CASSHLSGNYEQYF
CDR3 DNA: TGCGCCAGCAGCCACCTCTCCGGGAACTACGAGCAGTACTTC

clone size: -
D gene: -
J gene: TRBJ1-1
V gene: TRBV30
CDR3 protein: CAWSVGDTEAFF
CDR3 DNA: TGTGCCTGGAGTGTCGGGGACACTGAAGCTTTCTTT

clone size: -
D gene: -
J gene: TRBJ2-7
V gene: TRBV28
CDR3 protein: CASSLWGIGAYEQYF
CDR3 DNA: TGTGCCAGCAGTTTATGGGGGATAGGGGCCTACGAGCAGTACTTC

clone size: -
D gene: -
J gene: TRBJ2-1
V gene: TRBV10-1
CDR3 protein: CASSEALARGEQFF
CDR3 DNA: TGCGCCAGCAGTGAGGCCCTAGCCAGGGGTGAGCAGTTCTTC

clone size: -
D gene: -
J gene: TRBJ2-3
V gene: TRBV10-3
CDR3 protein: CAISYRVPADTQYF
CDR3 DNA: TGTGCCATCAGTTACAGGGTCCCCGCAGATACGCAGTATTTT

clone size: -
D gene: -
J gene: TRBJ2-7
V gene: TRBV11-2
CDR3 protein: CASTGGYEQYF
CDR3 DNA: TGTGCCAGCACCGGCGGCTACGAGCAGTACTTC

clone size: -
D gene: -
J gene: TRBJ2-7
V gene: TRBV25-1
CDR3 protein: CASSEFQGYTYEQYF
CDR3 DNA: TGTGCCAGCAGTGAATTCCAGGGTTACACCTACGAGCAGTACTTC

clone size: -
D gene: -
J gene: TRBJ2-2
V gene: TRBV11-3
CDR3 protein: CASSRISGELFF
CDR3 DNA: TGTGCCAGCAGCCGGATATCTGGGGAGCTGTTTTTT

clone size: -
D gene: TRBD1
J gene: TRBJ1-1
V gene: TRBV28
CDR3 protein: CASSLAGGRGTEAFF
CDR3 DNA: TGTGCCAGCAGCCTAGCAGGGGGAAGAGGCACTGAAGCTTTCTTT

clone size: -
D gene: -
J gene: TRBJ2-1
V gene: TRBV11-2
CDR3 protein: CASSLDLGYNEQFF
CDR3 DNA: TGTGCCAGCAGCTTAGATTTAGGCTACAATGAGCAGTTCTTC

clone size: -
D gene: -
J gene: TRBJ2-5
V gene: TRBV29-1
CDR3 protein: CSVEYGGTPPSQETQYF
CDR3 DNA: TGCAGCGTTGAGTATGGTGGGACCCCCCCCTCTCAAGAGACCCAGTACTTC

clone size: -
D gene: -
J gene: TRBJ2-2
V gene: TRBV12-5
CDR3 protein: CASGLPLTGELFF
CDR3 DNA: TGTGCTAGTGGTTTGCCTTTGACCGGGGAGCTGTTTTTT

clone size: -
D gene: -
J gene: TRBJ2-7
V gene: TRBV6-1
CDR3 protein: CASSEAEDDSYSYEQYF
CDR3 DNA: TGTGCCAGCAGTGAAGCGGAGGATGACAGTTACTCCTACGAGCAGTACTTC

clone size: -
D gene: -
J gene: TRBJ1-4
V gene: TRBV15
CDR3 protein: CATSKSGTPNEKLFF
CDR3 DNA: TGTGCCACCAGCAAGTCCGGGACCCCAAATGAAAAACTGTTTTTT

clone size: -
D gene: -
J gene: TRBJ2-7
V gene: TRBV5-1
CDR3 protein: CASSLFEAGQNEQYF
CDR3 DNA: TGCGCCAGCAGCTTGTTTGAGGCAGGGCAGAACGAGCAGTACTTC

clone size: -
D gene: -
J gene: TRBJ2-3
V gene: TRBV27
CDR3 protein: CASSPEVGLADTQYF
CDR3 DNA: TGTGCCAGCAGTCCCGAAGTGGGGCTGGCAGATACGCAGTATTTT

clone size: -
D gene: -
J gene: TRBJ2-5
V gene: TRBV6-6
CDR3 protein: CASSYAFPGTQYF
CDR3 DNA: TGTGCCAGCAGTTACGCCTTTCCTGGTACCCAGTACTTC

clone size: -
D gene: TRBD1
J gene: TRBJ2-7
V gene: TRBV6-5
CDR3 protein: CASSGTAYEQYF
CDR3 DNA: TGTGCCAGCAGCGGGACAGCCTACGAGCAGTACTTC

clone size: -
D gene: TRBD2
J gene: TRBJ2-2
V gene: TRBV10-3
CDR3 protein: CAISEPLAGKNTGELFF
CDR3 DNA: TGTGCCATCAGTGAGCCGCTAGCGGGAAAGAACACCGGGGAGCTGTTTTTT

clone size: -
D gene: -
J gene: TRBJ1-4
V gene: TRBV4-3
CDR3 protein: CASSQGLRGEKLFF
CDR3 DNA: TGCGCCAGCAGCCAAGGGTTGAGGGGTGAAAAACTGTTTTTT

clone size: once
D gene: -
J gene: TRBJ1-5
V gene: TRBV19
CDR3 protein: CASSIVPYSNQPQHF
CDR3 DNA: TGTGCCAGTAGTATAGTCCCTTATAGCAATCAGCCCCAGCATTTT

clone size: -
D gene: TRBD1
J gene: TRBJ2-2
V gene: TRBV7-9
CDR3 protein: CASRLGQGALPGELFF
CDR3 DNA: TGTGCCAGCAGATTAGGACAGGGGGCGCTACCCGGGGAGCTGTTTTTT

clone size: -
D gene: -
J gene: TRBJ2-2
V gene: TRBV7-9
CDR3 protein: CASRGDTDTGELFF
CDR3 DNA: TGTGCCAGCAGGGGAGACACCGACACCGGGGAGCTGTTTTTT

clone size: -
D gene: -
J gene: TRBJ2-1
V gene: TRBV7-9
CDR3 protein: CASSGLGPSSYNEQFF
CDR3 DNA: TGTGCCAGCAGTGGGCTAGGGCCAAGCTCCTACAATGAGCAGTTCTTC

clone size: few
D gene: -
J gene: TRBJ1-1
V gene: TRBV4-2
CDR3 protein: CASSQAGSNTEAFF
CDR3 DNA: TGTGCCAGCAGCCAAGCTGGGAGTAACACTGAAGCTTTCTTT

clone size: -
D gene: -
J gene: TRBJ2-1
V gene: TRBV20-1
CDR3 protein: CSARGGEQFF
CDR3 DNA: TGCAGTGCTAGAGGGGGTGAGCAGTTCTTC

clone size: -
D gene: -
J gene: TRBJ2-1
V gene: TRBV5-4
CDR3 protein: CASTFLELGEQFF
CDR3 DNA: TGTGCCAGCACATTCCTAGAGCTTGGAGAGCAGTTCTTC

clone size: -
D gene: -
J gene: TRBJ2-3
V gene: TRBV28
CDR3 protein: CASSQPGRITDTQYF
CDR3 DNA: TGTGCCAGCAGTCAACCGGGACGGATCACAGATACGCAGTATTTT

clone size: -
D gene: -
J gene: TRBJ2-5
V gene: TRBV7-2
CDR3 protein: CASRGVRTLEGTQYF
CDR3 DNA: TGTGCCAGCAGGGGGGTGAGGACCTTAGAGGGGACCCAGTACTTC

clone size: few
D gene: TRBD1
J gene: TRBJ2-2
V gene: TRBV27
CDR3 protein: CAIRTGSGELFF
CDR3 DNA: TGTGCCATCCGGACAGGGTCCGGGGAGCTGTTTTTT

clone size: -
D gene: -
J gene: TRBJ2-7
V gene: TRBV14
CDR3 protein: CASSLGGGWSYEQYF
CDR3 DNA: TGTGCCAGCAGCCTCGGAGGGGGTTGGAGCTACGAGCAGTACTTC

clone size: -
D gene: -
J gene: TRBJ2-3
V gene: TRBV15
CDR3 protein: CATSRDISDTQYF
CDR3 DNA: TGTGCCACCAGCAGAGATATATCAGATACGCAGTATTTT

clone size: -
D gene: TRBD2
J gene: TRBJ2-5
V gene: TRBV5-4
CDR3 protein: CASSLELAVQETQYF
CDR3 DNA: TGTGCCAGCAGCTTGGAACTAGCGGTCCAAGAGACCCAGTACTTC

clone size: -
D gene: TRBD1
J gene: TRBJ2-7
V gene: TRBV7-9
CDR3 protein: CASSDTGTGSPYEQYF
CDR3 DNA: TGTGCCAGCAGCGACACCGGGACAGGGTCCCCCTACGAGCAGTACTTC

clone size: -
D gene: -
J gene: TRBJ2-7
V gene: TRBV11-1
CDR3 protein: CASSLSGTYEQYF
CDR3 DNA: TGTGCCAGCAGCTTGTCAGGGACCTACGAGCAGTACTTC

clone size: -
D gene: -
J gene: TRBJ1-2
V gene: TRBV9
CDR3 protein: CASSVASGGQGDYGYTF
CDR3 DNA: TGTGCCAGCAGCGTAGCAAGTGGAGGACAAGGAGACTATGGCTACACCTTC

clone size: -
D gene: -
J gene: TRBJ1-1
V gene: TRBV2
CDR3 protein: CASNPPDPNTEAFF
CDR3 DNA: TGTGCCAGCAACCCCCCGGACCCGAACACTGAAGCTTTCTTT

clone size: once
D gene: -
J gene: TRBJ1-1
V gene: TRBV11-2
CDR3 protein: CASTPGGGFQTEAFF
CDR3 DNA: TGTGCCAGCACACCGGGGGGGGGATTCCAGACTGAAGCTTTCTTT

clone size: -
D gene: -
J gene: TRBJ1-1
V gene: TRBV19
CDR3 protein: CASSIVGSTEAFF
CDR3 DNA: TGTGCCAGTAGTATAGTAGGTAGTACTGAAGCTTTCTTT

clone size: -
D gene: -
J gene: TRBJ1-2
V gene: TRBV19
CDR3 protein: CASSIARENYGYTF
CDR3 DNA: TGTGCCAGTAGTATTGCACGGGAAAACTATGGCTACACCTTC

clone size: -
D gene: -
J gene: TRBJ1-1
V gene: TRBV25-1
CDR3 protein: CASSEQGTEAFF
CDR3 DNA: TGTGCCAGCAGTGAACAGGGGACTGAAGCTTTCTTT